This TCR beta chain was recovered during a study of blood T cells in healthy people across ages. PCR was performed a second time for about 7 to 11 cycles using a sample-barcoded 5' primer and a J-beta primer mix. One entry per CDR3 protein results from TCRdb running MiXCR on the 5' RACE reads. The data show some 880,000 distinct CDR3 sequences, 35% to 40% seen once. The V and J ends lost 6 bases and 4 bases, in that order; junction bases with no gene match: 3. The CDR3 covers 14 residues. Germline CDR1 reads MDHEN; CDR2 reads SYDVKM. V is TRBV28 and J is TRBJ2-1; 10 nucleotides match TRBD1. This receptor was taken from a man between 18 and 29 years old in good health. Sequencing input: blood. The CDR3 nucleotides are TGTGCCAGCAGCAGACAGGGGGCTTACAATGAGCAGTTCTTC. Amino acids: CASSRQGAYNEQFF.